This T cell receptor beta chain derives from a study of T-cell reconstitution after alpha-beta-depleted transplantation in children. Study results and limitations: Expanded clones from the graft, numbering several hundred, reportedly supplied alpha-beta T cells about two months after transplant. The authors attributed T-cell counts and diversity one year after transplant mostly to newly produced T cells. It was surviving recipient T cells and thymic progenitors that gave some patients high TCRbeta diversity at day 60.

Unique molecular identifiers were used in preparing the TCRbeta library. Each CDR3 protein gets one entry after TCRdb re-called the PCR reads with MiXCR. The data hold 300,000 to 400,000 distinct CDR3 sequences, with over 20% observed a single time. The germline V gene encodes CDR1 SGHVS and CDR2 FNYEAQ. CDR3 length equals 14 residues. Trimming stripped 1 base from V and 5 bases from J, with 11 bases between. This clonotype was recorded many times. Its specificity is unknown. Sequencing was performed on PBMCs, mostly from graft donor cells, taken 180 days after TCRalphabeta/CD19-depleted stem cell transplant. The V and J genes are TRBV7-6 and TRBJ2-5, with D unclear. This clonotype was obtained from a male patient younger than 18 who had a stem cell transplant for acute lymphoblastic leukemia, so the T cells may come from the graft donor. CDR3 loop: CASSLGNRRETQYF. DNA for the CDR3: TGTGCCAGCAGCTTAGGGAATCGGCGGGAGACCCAGTACTTC.